These 24 T cell receptor beta chains came from one sample sequenced in a study of CD8 T cell repertoires and HIV-1 epitope variants. Sequenced by immunoSEQ multiplex PCR; TCRdb stores in-frame clones only, minus some. The table lists 900 to 1,200 clones, over 65% of them singletons. Their specific antigens are unknown. The sample comprised cultured CD8+ T cells derived from PBMCs. These receptors were obtained from a male donor with HIV.

This rearrangement joins TRBV19 to TRBJ2-6; D gene unclear. The CDR3 covers 17 residues. Germline V gives CDR1 LNHDA, CDR2 SQIVND (reference sequence). Trimming removed 7 bases at V and 0 bases at J, with 16 bases between. CDR3 residues: CASNQVASFSGANVLTF. The CDR3 DNA is TGTGCCAGTAACCAAGTTGCGTCTTTCTCTGGGGCCAACGTCCTGACTTTC.

The chain joins TRBV9 to TRBJ2-3; perhaps TRBD1 as D (5 bases). This CDR3 is built from 12 residues. Germline V gene sequence: CDR1 SGDLS, CDR2 YYNGEE. Deletions cut 3 bases from V and 6 bases from J, with 8 bases between. The CDR3 here is CASSASGDTQYF. The CDR3 DNA is TGTGCCAGCAGCGCTTCAGGGGATACGCAGTATTTT.

This chain joins TRBV4-1 and TRBJ2-7; D call uncertain. The ends were cut back, 1 base at V and 2 bases at J, with 12 bases in the middle. Looked up from germline, CDR1 is MGHRA and CDR2 is YSYEKL. The CDR3 sequence is 15 residues long. The CDR3 nucleotides read TGCGCCAGCAGCCAAGGAAACGAGCGACCCTACGAGCAGTACTTC. It codes for CASSQGNERPYEQYF.

CDR3 coding DNA: TGTGCCAGCAGTTACTCCGGGGGGGCGCCAGAGACCCAGTACTTC. Translated: CASSYSGGAPETQYF. This rearrangement joins TRBV6-5 to TRBJ2-5, with TRBD2 identical over 8 bases. Germline V gene data show CDR1 as MNHEY and CDR2 as SVGAGI. The CDR3 loop spans 15 amino acids. V was pared by 0 bases and J by 4 bases, with 4 bases of the junction left unmatched.

The chain joins TRBV21-1 to TRBJ2-4. TRBV21-1 is an annotated pseudogene. This CDR3 is 15 amino acids long. The CDR3 DNA reads TGTGCCAGCAGCAGACCCGGGCCCCTCAAAAACATTCAGTACTTC. Residues: CASSRPGPLKNIQYF.

This clone was observed a few times. The chain uses TRBV14 and TRBJ2-5; weak D call: TRBD2 (6 bases). Trimming removed 1 base at V and 7 bases at J, with 13 bases between. CDR1 is SGHDN and CDR2 is FVKESK in the germline V gene. The CDR3 is made up of 14 amino acids. For the CDR3, the DNA is TGTGCCAGCAGCCAAGTGCGGGGCCGGGGGACCCAGTACTTC. It translates to CASSQVRGRGTQYF.

This chain joins TRBV10-2 and TRBJ2-7; 11 bases fit TRBD1. The CDR3 consists of 14 residues. Germline values: CDR1 WSHSY, CDR2 SAAADI. Trimming took 2 bases from V and 4 from J; bases not matched to a gene: 1. CDR3 amino acids: CASSEGQGAYEQYF. The CDR3 DNA reads TGCGCCAGCAGTGAGGGACAGGGGGCTTACGAGCAGTACTTC.

This clone was recorded only once. The V gene is TRBV7-8, the J gene TRBJ1-1; tentatively, D is TRBD1 (5 bases). The CDR3 has 16 amino acids. The germline V gene has CDR1 SGHVS and CDR2 FQNEAQ. V dropped 6 bases and J dropped 1 base, with 18 bases sitting between them. This CDR3 reads CASSPTPGGPNTEAFF. The CDR3 DNA is TGTGCCAGCAGTCCGACGCCGGGGGGACCGAACACTGAAGCTTTCTTT.

In its sample, this clone was seen once. The chain has TRBV6-5 and TRBJ2-1; TRBD2 aligns across 10 bases. This CDR3 region has 16 residues. Per germline, CDR1 MNHEY and CDR2 SVGAGI. V gave up 0 bases and J gave up 6 bases; unmatched junction bases: 5. The CDR3 protein is CASSYSASGSGNEQFF. DNA of the CDR3: TGTGCCAGCAGTTACTCGGCTAGCGGGAGCGGCAATGAGCAGTTCTTC.

CDR3 sequence reads: CASSTTALGTAPNEQFF. CDR3 sequence (DNA): TGTGCCAGCAGCACAACAGCCCTCGGGACAGCGCCGAATGAGCAGTTCTTC. The rearrangement links TRBV11-2 to TRBJ2-1; TRBD1 aligns across 7 bases. The CDR3 is 17 amino acids. The germline V gene encodes CDR1 SGHAT and CDR2 FQNNGV. V shed 5 bases and J 7 bases; nucleotides not matched to a gene: 17.

This chain uses TRBV6-5 with TRBJ1-3, with no clear D. The germline V gene has CDR1 MNHEY and CDR2 SVGAGI. The CDR3 totals 11 residues. Trimming left V 7 bases short and J 3 bases short, with 4 bases between. The CDR3 sequence: CASTLGNTIYF. The CDR3 bases are TGTGCCAGCACTCTTGGAAACACCATATATTTT.

The chain combines TRBV9 with TRBJ1-2; D perhaps matches TRBD1 (5 bases). This CDR3 is 13 amino acids long. The germline V gene encodes CDR1 SGDLS and CDR2 YYNGEE. The ends were cut back, 4 bases at V and 10 bases at J, with 17 bases in the middle. The CDR3 nucleotides read TGTGCCAGCAGCCGGGGACCGGAGGAGGACTACACCTTC. Protein product: CASSRGPEEDYTF.

The chain is built from TRBV6-6 and TRBJ2-1, with 8 nucleotides matching TRBD1. Germline trimming cut 10 bases from V and 8 bases from J; bases unmatched to any gene: 7. Germline V gene sequence: CDR1 MNHNY, CDR2 SVGAGI (reference sequence). The CDR3 contains 12 residues. CDR3 nucleotides: TGTGCCATCGACAGGGGCTTAGATGAGCAGTTCTTC. This codes for CAIDRGLDEQFF.

This clone was counted between two and nine times. The chain joins TRBV9 to TRBJ1-1; D uncertain. The CDR3 spans 14 residues. Germline CDR1 and CDR2: SGDLS and YYNGEE. V shed 0 bases and J shed 10 bases, with 16 bases lying between them. The CDR3, as DNA: TGTGCCAGCAGCGTAGGTACGGCAGGAGTTAGAGCTTTCTTT. As protein: CASSVGTAGVRAFF.

This chain uses TRBV5-6 with TRBJ2-5, with a weak D call TRBD2 (7 bases). This CDR3 spans 13 amino acids. Germline CDR1 reads SGHDT; CDR2 reads YYEEEE. The germline V and J ends were trimmed by 1 base and 10 bases, with 14 bases remaining between them. The CDR3: CASSLMGGQGQYF. In DNA form, the CDR3 reads TGTGCCAGCAGCTTGATGGGGGGGCAGGGCCAGTACTTC.

The chain combines TRBV15 with TRBJ2-1, with 8 nucleotides matching TRBD2. V trimming: 4 bases; J trimming: 4 bases; junction bases outside the gene matches: 6. The CDR3 has 15 amino acids. Looked up from germline, CDR1 is LNHNV and CDR2 is YYDKDF (reference sequence). The CDR3 loop is CATSIGTREYNEQFF. Here the CDR3 DNA reads TGTGCCACCAGCATTGGGACTAGGGAGTACAATGAGCAGTTCTTC. The entire variable domain, with the rest obtained from reference TRBV15 and TRBJ2-1, is as follows: DAMVIQNPRYQVTQFGKPVTLSCSQTLNHNVMYWYQQKSSQAPKLLFHYYDKDFNNEADTPDNFQSRRPNTSFCFLDIRSPGLGDTAMYLCATSIGTREYNEQFFGPGTRLTVL.

The chain joins TRBV21-1 to TRBJ1-2. TRBV21-1 is classified as a pseudogene. CDR3 length: 16 residues. CDR3: CASSKAPGEVPNGYTF. The CDR3 DNA reads TGTGCCAGCAGCAAAGCCCCGGGTGAAGTTCCGAATGGCTACACCTTC.

This chain links TRBV19 with TRBJ1-2; 10 positions agree with TRBD1. The germline V gene encodes CDR1 LNHDA and CDR2 SQIVND (reference sequence). Unmatched junction bases numbered 10, after V lost 3 bases and J lost 6 bases. The CDR3 totals 16 residues. CDR3 sequence: CASSILGTGDVNGYTF. In DNA, the CDR3 is TGTGCCAGTAGTATCTTGGGGACAGGGGACGTCAATGGCTACACCTTC. Supplemented by reference TRBV19 and TRBJ1-2, the full variable domain reads DGGITQSPKYLFRKEGQNVTLSCEQNLNHDAMYWYRQDPGQGLRLIYYSQIVNDFQKGDIAEGYSVSREKKESFPLTVTSAQKNPTAFYLCASSILGTGDVNGYTFGSGTRLTVV.

The rearrangement links TRBV5-1 to TRBJ1-1, with 10 bases aligning to TRBD1. The V gene's germline CDR1 is SGHRS and CDR2 YFSETQ. The CDR3 consists of 13 residues. V shed 3 bases, J shed 10 bases, and the junction held 6 bases outside the gene matches. The CDR3 spells CASSSGTGDVAFF. CDR3 sequence (DNA): TGCGCCAGCAGCTCCGGGACAGGGGATGTAGCTTTCTTT.

The gene calls are TRBV27 and TRBJ1-4, with a tentative D call TRBD1 (5 bases). CDR1 MNHEY and CDR2 SMNVEV come from the germline V gene (reference sequence). With 5 bases removed from V and 3 bases from J, the gap between germline ends came to 16 bases. The CDR3 totals 16 residues. CDR3 protein: CASSPLAAGSNEKLFF. The CDR3, as DNA: TGTGCCAGCAGTCCCCTAGCGGCAGGGTCTAATGAAAAACTGTTTTTT.

The chain links TRBV30 to TRBJ2-1; TRBD2 aligns across 8 bases. Germline CDR1 and CDR2: GTSNPN and SVGIG (reference sequence). This CDR3 is built from 14 residues. Trimming removed 5 bases from V and 9 bases from J; junction bases left unmatched: 12. The CDR3 spells CAWEHPGGPGEQFF. DNA for the CDR3: TGTGCCTGGGAGCACCCGGGGGGGCCGGGTGAGCAGTTCTTC.

This clone was picked up a small number of times. V usage is TRBV7-9 and J usage is TRBJ1-1; D is unclear. In germline, CDR1 is SEHNR, CDR2 FQNEAQ (reference sequence). The CDR3 extends over 13 amino acids. Trimming stripped 4 bases from V and 1 base from J, with 7 bases between. This chain's CDR3 is CASSYPQNTEAFF. The CDR3 nucleotides are TGTGCCAGCAGCTATCCTCAGAACACTGAAGCTTTCTTT.

The chain employs TRBV2 and TRBJ2-1; possible D gene TRBD2, 5 bases. Looked up from germline, CDR1 is SNHLY and CDR2 is FYNNEI. V gave up 5 bases and J gave up 0 bases, with 11 bases separating them. This CDR3 comprises 15 residues. In nucleotides, the CDR3 is TGTGCCAGCAGTCATAGCGTCAGCTCCTACAATGAGCAGTTCTTC. The encoded protein is CASSHSVSSYNEQFF.

The V and J genes are TRBV5-1 and TRBJ1-2, with a possible D match to TRBD1 (6 bases). The V end was cut by 5 bases, the J end by 8 bases, with 19 bases between. Germline CDR1 and CDR2: SGHRS and YFSETQ. This CDR3 has 14 amino acids. Here the CDR3 DNA reads TGCGCCAGCAGTCCCACAGGGTCCGTAAGAGGCTACACCTTC. Its translation is CASSPTGSVRGYTF. Filled out from reference TRBV5-1 and TRBJ1-2, the complete variable domain reads KAGVTQTPRYLIKTRGQQVTLSCSPISGHRSVSWYQQTPGQGLQFLFEYFSETQRNKGNFPGRFSGRQFSNSRSEMNVSTLELGDSALYLCASSPTGSVRGYTFGSGTRLTVV.